This T cell receptor beta chain emerged from a study of shared clonotypes between healthy human individuals. The wider study: A donor's plate count was three for CD4 naive and three for CD4 memory; CD8 naive had two and CD8 memory one.

This clone was recorded once. What it binds is unknown. Whole-study findings and limits: Some naive CD4 clonotypes, approximately 4.5%, turned up in common across four donors. Larger richness was generally estimated for naive than memory subsets.

Every donor, a Caucasian adult, lived in Nashville, Tennessee. CDR3 length equals 14 residues. The germline V and J ends were trimmed by 6 bases and 12 bases, with 21 bases remaining between them. Germline assignment: CDR1 MDHEN and CDR2 SYDVKM. Profiled with immunoSEQ multiplex PCR; TCRdb holds only in-frame clones, not every one. The table shows under 2.5 million clones, with 80% to 95% occurring only once. This TCR was recovered from a man younger than 35 in good health. Some clones in this sample may be carry-over from other donors' samples. The V and J genes are TRBV28 and TRBJ2-1, with a weak D call TRBD1 (7 bases). The specimen was naive CD4+ T cells from PBMCs. This sample's subset: CD45RA+ positively selected. The CDR3 DNA is TGTGCCAGCAGGGAGGGACAGCGGGTCGGAGGGCAGTTCTTC. Translation gives CASREGQRVGGQFF. Filled out from reference TRBV28 and TRBJ2-1, the complete variable domain reads DVKVTQSSRYLVKRTGEKVFLECVQDMDHENMFWYRQDPGLGLRLIYFSYDVKMKEKGDIPEGYSVSREKKERFSLILESASTNQTSMYLCASREGQRVGGQFFGPGTRLTVL.